Listed here are 17 T cell receptor beta chains from one sample, sequenced in a study of blood T cells in healthy people across ages. A second PCR of 7 to 11 cycles used a sample-barcoded 5' primer and a J-beta primer mix. TCRdb passed the 5' RACE reads through MiXCR, listing each CDR3 protein once. In the table there are 1.5 million to 2 million distinct CDR3 sequences, approximately 40% of which are singletons. Sequencing was performed on blood. These receptors were obtained from a human donor in good health.

This clonotype was seen ten or more times. Here the CDR3 DNA reads TGCAGCGTTGATCCGGTTCGGGAGACCCAGTACTTC. Protein: CSVDPVRETQYF. V and J are TRBV29-1 and TRBJ2-5; D remains unclear. V lost 3 bases to trimming and J lost 5 bases, with 10 bases between them. Germline loops: CDR1 SQVTM, CDR2 ANQGSEA. This CDR3 is 12 amino acids long.

This clonotype was observed a few times. This chain links TRBV11-3 with TRBJ2-3; 10 bases fit TRBD1. Germline V CDR1 and CDR2: SGHNT, YENEEA. The V gene end was trimmed by 3 bases and the J gene end by 5 bases; junction bases not matched to a gene: 5. The CDR3 runs to 15 residues. The CDR3 sequence: CASSFDRGLGDTQYF. The CDR3 DNA sequence: TGTGCCAGCAGCTTCGACAGGGGGCTTGGAGATACGCAGTATTTT.

In its sample, this clonotype was seen many times. The gene calls are TRBV6-5 and TRBJ2-1, with D perhaps matching TRBD2 (6 bases). The V end lost 1 base, the J end lost 8 bases, and 18 bases lay between the germline ends. Per the germline V gene, CDR1 is MNHEY and CDR2 is SVGAGI. This CDR3 region has 16 residues. This chain's CDR3 is CASSYFINAGTDEQFF. CDR3 DNA sequence: TGTGCCAGCAGTTACTTTATTAACGCGGGGACGGATGAGCAGTTCTTC.

In regard to this clonotype: A much more abundant neighbour one base away suggests this may be a read error. This chain uses TRBV20-1 with TRBJ2-1, with 7 bases matching TRBD1. The CDR3 covers 14 residues. Germline loops: CDR1 DFQATT, CDR2 SNEGSKA (reference sequence). The CDR3 DNA reads TGCAGTACTAGAGATCTGGCAGGGGGCAATGAGCAGTTCTTC. It encodes CSTRDLAGGNEQFF.

As to this clonotype: The junction shows a germline mismatch at one end, possibly a read error. The rearrangement links TRBV5-1 to TRBJ1-2, with TRBD1 identical over 7 bases. Per the germline V gene, CDR1 is SGHRS and CDR2 is YFSETQ. The CDR3 is made up of 13 amino acids. In DNA form, the CDR3 reads TGCGCCAGCAGCCTGGGACAGATCTATGGCCACACCTTC. This codes for CASSLGQIYGHTF.

This clonotype has a handful of counts. This rearrangement joins TRBV29-1 to TRBJ1-1; D unclear. Looked up from germline, CDR1 is SQVTM and CDR2 is ANQGSEA. V lost 5 bases to trimming and J lost 2 bases, with 15 bases between them. The CDR3 is 14 residues long. CDR3 nucleotide sequence: TGCAGCGTTACGGGCCGACACGGCAACACTGAAGCTTTCTTT. This translates into CSVTGRHGNTEAFF.

CDR3 sequence reads: CATGPRGEQYF. Written as DNA, the CDR3 is TGTGCCACAGGACCGAGAGGCGAGCAGTACTTC. The rearrangement uses TRBV2 and TRBJ2-7; no firm D call. The CDR3 loop spans 11 amino acids. The germline gives CDR1 SNHLY, CDR2 FYNNEI. The ends were cut back, 10 bases at V and 6 bases at J, with 13 bases in the middle.

This clonotype was seen repeatedly, ten times or more. The chain carries TRBV29-1 and TRBJ2-7, with 7 positions matching TRBD1. Looked up from germline, CDR1 is SQVTM and CDR2 is ANQGSEA. The V segment lost 5 bases and the J segment 1 base; nucleotides outside the gene matches: 5. The CDR3 length is 13 residues. The CDR3 is CSVTRQGSYEQYF. In nucleotides, the CDR3 is TGCAGCGTTACTAGACAGGGATCCTACGAGCAGTACTTC.

The chain combines TRBV20-1 with TRBJ2-3; 8 bases agree with TRBD2. The V and J ends lost 6 bases and 5 bases, in that order; junction bases with no gene match: 10. The CDR3 loop spans 14 amino acids. Germline assignment: CDR1 DFQATT and CDR2 SNEGSKA (reference sequence). The CDR3, as DNA: TGCAGTGCCGCGGGGCGGGGGGCGGAAGATACGCAGTATTTT. Amino acids: CSAAGRGAEDTQYF.

The chain joins TRBV2 to TRBJ2-7; D is possibly TRBD1 or TRBD2 (5 bases each). CDR1 and CDR2 (germline): SNHLY, FYNNEI. The germline V and J ends were trimmed by 3 bases and 5 bases, with 14 bases remaining between them. The CDR3 spans 14 residues. CDR3 sequence reads: CASSEGAGIDEQYF. CDR3 DNA sequence: TGTGCCAGCAGTGAGGGAGCAGGGATCGACGAGCAGTACTTC.

This clonotype has a single count. The gene calls are TRBV24-1 and TRBJ1-6; D is ambiguous. Germline V gives CDR1 KGHDR, CDR2 SFDVKD. This CDR3 has 12 amino acids. Between the trimmed V and J ends, which lost 9 bases and 7 bases, there was a span of 9 bases. The CDR3 nucleotides read TGTGCCACCCATGCGGGGAATTCACCCCTCCACTTT. It codes for CATHAGNSPLHF.

At least ten counts were recorded for this clonotype. The rearrangement joins TRBV29-1 to TRBJ2-3; 10 bases agree with TRBD2. The V gene's germline CDR1 is SQVTM and CDR2 ANQGSEA. After removal of 5 bases from V and 1 base from J, the junction contained 9 bases not matched to a gene. This CDR3 comprises 16 residues. The CDR3 sequence: CSVWASGGGGTDTQYF. CDR3 nucleotide sequence: TGCAGCGTTTGGGCTAGCGGGGGAGGAGGCACAGATACGCAGTATTTT.

J is TRBJ2-1 and V is TRBV2; D perhaps matches TRBD1 (7 bases). Germline-derived CDR1 and CDR2 are SNHLY and FYNNEI. This CDR3 comprises 16 residues. The ends were cut back, 0 bases at V and 8 bases at J, with 17 bases in the middle. The CDR3 loop reads CASSEALDREVYEQFF. CDR3 bases: TGTGCCAGCAGTGAAGCGCTTGACAGGGAGGTCTATGAGCAGTTCTTC.

This clonotype was found a few times. This chain uses TRBV12-3 or TRBV12-4 with TRBJ2-1; D is ambiguous. The CDR3 spans 15 residues. V was cut by 2 bases and J by 6 bases, with 14 bases left in between. The CDR3 here is CASSLQFAEGNEQFF. The CDR3 nucleotides read TGTGCCAGCAGTTTACAATTTGCGGAAGGCAATGAGCAGTTCTTC.

This chain links TRBV29-1 with TRBJ1-2; D possibly corresponds to TRBD1 (5 bases). The CDR3 runs to 14 residues. The germline V gene encodes CDR1 SQVTM and CDR2 ANQGSEA. V was trimmed by 4 bases and J by 0 bases, leaving 12 bases between them. As DNA, the CDR3 is TGCAGCGTTGGACAGCCTTATGCTAACTATGGCTACACCTTC. As protein: CSVGQPYANYGYTF.

The chain carries TRBV30 and TRBJ2-6; TRBD1 is a possible D gene (7 bases). Germline values: CDR1 GTSNPN, CDR2 SVGIG (reference sequence). The CDR3 has 19 amino acids. V lost 2 bases and J lost 0, with 20 bases in between. The CDR3, as DNA: TGTGCCTGGAGTCGTCCGCGGGACAGCGGACTCTCTGGGGCCAACGTCCTGACTTTC. Amino acid sequence: CAWSRPRDSGLSGANVLTF.

The rearrangement uses TRBV5-5 and TRBJ2-5; 9 nucleotides line up with TRBD1. The CDR3 is 16 residues long. After removal of 6 bases from V and 2 bases from J, the junction contained 11 bases not matched to a gene. Germline V CDR1 and CDR2: SGHKS, YYEKEE (reference sequence). The CDR3 nucleotides read TGTGCCAGCACCGTTCCGGACAGGGGACTACAAGAGACCCAGTACTTC. Translating it yields CASTVPDRGLQETQYF.